The 16 T cell receptor beta chains in this list originate from one sample, sequenced in a study of T cell clonality in common variable immunodeficiency. Some clones are missing from TCRdb's copy, which holds only in-frame ones; the method was immunoSEQ multiplex PCR. The sample is made up of some 80,000 clones, none counted only once. The sample comprised peripheral blood mononuclear cells. The receptors were gathered from a person aged 18 to 69 in good health.

This clone was counted at least ten times. The CDR3 extends 3 residues past the end of the read, so its final part is completed from the germline J gene. The rearrangement links TRBV18 to TRBJ1-4; no clear D gene. V lost 3 bases and J lost 0, with 2 bases in between. CDR3 length equals 13 residues. Per germline, CDR1 KGHSH and CDR2 LQKENI. The CDR3 bases that were read are TGTGCCAGCTCACCCGCAACTAATGAAAAA. Its protein is CASSPATNEK. From start to end, the CDR3 is CASSPATNEKLFF.

This clone was seen repeatedly, ten times or more. The read ends 3 residues shy of where the CDR3 ends; the end is completed using the germline J gene. This chain links TRBV19 with TRBJ2-3, with 12 bases aligning to TRBD2. Germline V CDR1 and CDR2: LNHDA, SQIVND (reference sequence). The CDR3 loop spans 16 amino acids. J was trimmed by 2 bases and V by 7 bases; bases with no gene match: 7. Partial CDR3 DNA: TGTGCCAGTAAAGGCCTAGCGGGAGGGGTCACAGATACG. Its protein is CASKGLAGGVTDT. The CDR3 in full is CASKGLAGGVTDTQYF.

This clone was observed at least ten times. The read ends 3 residues early relative to the CDR3; the germline J gene fills the gap. J is TRBJ1-1 and V is TRBV20-1, with 7 bases lining up with TRBD1. This CDR3 comprises 13 residues. V was pared by 3 bases and J by 5 bases, with 6 bases of the junction left unmatched. Germline V gene lookup returns CDR1 DFQATT and CDR2 SNEGSKA (reference sequence). CDR3 residues: CSARAGGETEAFF. The DNA read from the CDR3 is TGCAGTGCTAGGGCAGGGGGAGAAACTGAA.

Points on this clone: Read data end 3 residues before the CDR3 end; the end is taken from the germline J gene. V is TRBV19 and J is TRBJ2-1; the match to TRBD2 covers 9 bases. CDR1 is LNHDA, CDR2 SQIVND, per germline (reference sequence). The CDR3 contains 19 residues. Trimming at V came to 1 base and at J to 3 bases, leaving 13 bases not matched to a gene. The CDR3 loop reads CASSIGLAGIFDFYNEQFF. The covered CDR3 bases are TGTGCCAGTAGTATAGGGCTAGCGGGAATCTTCGATTTCTACAATGAG.

This clone came up many times. This chain's CDR3 is CSVPGQGFHEQYF. CDR3 DNA (partial): TGCAGCGTCCCGGGACAGGGGTTCCACGAG. The V call is TRBV29-1, the J call TRBJ2-7, with 10 nucleotides matching TRBD1. The sequenced fragment ends 3 residues before the CDR3 boundary, so the rest is inferred from the germline J gene. With V trimmed by 6 bases and J by 5 bases, 7 bases remained unmatched. This CDR3 comprises 13 residues. Germline loops: CDR1 SQVTM, CDR2 ANQGSEA.

There are many counts of this clone. Sequencing ends 3 residues short of the CDR3 end; the germline J gene provides the rest. The chain recombines TRBV12-3 or TRBV12-4 with TRBJ2-4; D is perhaps TRBD2 (6 bases). The CDR3 covers 14 residues. V lost 7 bases, J lost 0 bases, and 10 bases lay in between. The CDR3 spells CASTGDLAKNIQYF. The sequenced CDR3 bases are TGTGCCAGCACCGGGGACTTAGCCAAAAACATT.

This clone was detected a few times. The missing CDR3 end, 3 residues past where the read stops, is filled in from the germline J gene. The chain is built from TRBV5-4 and TRBJ2-1, with 12 bases matching TRBD2. V lost 0 bases and J lost 9; bases outside the gene matches: 4. The CDR3 totals 15 residues. In germline, CDR1 is SGHNT, CDR2 YYREEE (reference sequence). The part of the CDR3 DNA that was read is TGTGCCAGCAGCTTGGGACTAGCGGGAGCAGTTGAG. It is translated as CASSLGLAGAVE. The entire CDR3 protein is CASSLGLAGAVEQFF.

This clone showed up many times. The read terminates 3 residues ahead of where the CDR3 ends, so the germline J gene completes it. This sequence joins TRBV20-1 and TRBJ1-1, with D maybe TRBD1 (5 bases). V lost 7 bases to trimming and J lost 1 base, with 19 bases between them. Looked up from germline, CDR1 is DFQATT and CDR2 is SNEGSKA (reference sequence). CDR3 length equals 15 residues. The CDR3 here is CSGSGWFQGNTEAFF. Partial CDR3 DNA: TGCAGTGGGTCAGGGTGGTTCCAGGGGAACACTGAA.

Of note for this clone: The CDR3 end is not reached by the read, which stops 3 residues before it; the germline J gene fills it in. The J gene is TRBJ2-2, the V gene TRBV2; TRBD2 agrees at 12 bases. Looked up from germline, CDR1 is SNHLY and CDR2 is FYNNEI. The CDR3 has 16 residues. V shed 6 bases and J 5 bases; nucleotides not matched to a gene: 7. The CDR3 protein is CASRKLAGGGTGELFF. Incomplete CDR3 DNA: TGTGCCAGCAGGAAACTAGCGGGAGGAGGGACCGGGGAG.

This clone was detected many times. The read terminates 3 residues before the CDR3 end, so the remaining end is supplied by the germline J gene. V gene TRBV7-3 combines with J gene TRBJ1-5; 7 bases map to TRBD1. V lost 1 base to trimming and J lost 0 bases; unmatched junction nucleotides: 12. CDR1 is SGHTA and CDR2 is FQGTGA in the germline V gene. The CDR3 has 19 residues. Incomplete CDR3 DNA: TGTGCCAGCAGCTTAATCTTCCCCGGGACAGAATATAGCAATCAGCCC. It specifies CASSLIFPGTEYSNQP. The full CDR3 protein reads CASSLIFPGTEYSNQPQHF.

About this clone itself: The CDR3 extends 3 residues past the end of the read, so its final part is completed from the germline J gene. The rearrangement uses TRBV18 and TRBJ1-6, with D possibly being TRBD1 (6 bases). Germline V gives CDR1 KGHSH, CDR2 LQKENI. The CDR3 extends over 14 amino acids. Trimming removed 5 bases at V and 10 bases at J, with 15 bases between. CDR3 bases read: TGTGCCAGCTCATCTAAACAGGGCTCCTCACCC. It translates to CASSSKQGSSP. The full CDR3 is CASSSKQGSSPLHF.

This clone showed up many times. The read gets to within 3 residues of the CDR3 end, and the germline J gene fills in the rest. This sequence joins TRBV3-1 (or the pseudogene TRBV3-2) and TRBJ2-7; 8 nucleotides match TRBD2. The CDR3 has 14 residues. The germline gives CDR1 LGHDT, CDR2 YNNKEL (reference sequence). The V gene end was trimmed by 4 bases and the J gene end by 2 bases; junction bases not matched to a gene: 4. The CDR3 loop is CASSPSGGTYEQYF. The part of the CDR3 DNA that was read is TGTGCCAGCAGCCCGAGCGGGGGTACCTACGAG.

This clone was seen ten or more times. With the read ending 3 residues before the CDR3 end, the germline J gene is used to fill in that end. The rearrangement uses TRBV20-1 and TRBJ2-3; D gene ambiguous. Between the trimmed V and J ends, which lost 6 bases and 0 bases, there was a span of 16 bases. Germline V lookup: CDR1 DFQATT, CDR2 SNEGSKA (reference sequence). This CDR3 has 15 amino acids. CDR3 residues: CSARKGQRSTDTQYF. The covered CDR3 bases are TGCAGTGCGAGGAAGGGTCAGAGGAGCACAGATACG.

This clone showed up just a few times. The CDR3 is cut off 3 residues early in the read; its end comes from the germline J gene. The chain links TRBV5-1 to TRBJ2-1, with D perhaps assigned TRBD1 or TRBD2 (6 bases each). The CDR3 runs to 16 residues. Between the trimmed V and J ends, which lost 3 bases and 0 bases, there was a span of 13 bases. The germline gives CDR1 SGHRS, CDR2 YFSETQ. The DNA read from the CDR3 is TGCGCCAGCAGCTCGGAGGGGGATAACTCCTACAATGAG. This sequence encodes CASSSEGDNSYNE. The CDR3, in full, reads CASSSEGDNSYNEQFF.

At least ten counts were recorded for this clone. The read halts 3 residues ahead of the CDR3 end, with the missing end drawn from the germline J gene. This sequence joins TRBV11-3 and TRBJ2-1, with D perhaps matching TRBD2 (6 bases). Germline V gives CDR1 SGHNT, CDR2 YENEEA. The length of the CDR3 is 14 residues. The V and J ends lost 4 bases and 4 bases respectively, with 11 bases between them. The covered CDR3 bases are TGTGCCAGCAGCTCCCGGGACTCTTACAATGAG. Translation gives CASSSRDSYNE. The CDR3, in full, reads CASSSRDSYNEQFF.

Ten or more counts support this clone. The read is 3 residues too short to cover the CDR3 end, so that end is filled in from the germline J gene. This chain joins TRBV10-1 and TRBJ2-3; 9 bases are a match to TRBD1. Germline V gives CDR1 WNHNN, CDR2 SYGVQD (reference sequence). The CDR3 sequence is 15 residues long. J was trimmed by 4 bases and V by 5 bases; bases with no gene match: 7. The CDR3: CASSPRTGAADTQYF. Partial CDR3 DNA: TGCGCCAGCAGTCCAAGGACAGGGGCGGCAGATACG.